This T cell receptor beta chain comes out of a study of T cell changes during pregnancy in multiple sclerosis. This CDR3 has 14 residues. V lost 0 bases and J lost 5, with 11 bases in between. The germline V gene encodes CDR1 SGHRS and CDR2 YFSETQ. Libraries were prepared by immunoSEQ multiplex PCR; TCRdb keeps only in-frame clonotypes and omits some of them. Here the sample spans over 60,000 clones, roughly nine tenths being singletons. Source: peripheral blood, taken in the third trimester of pregnancy. The rearrangement links TRBV5-1 to TRBJ1-1, with D perhaps TRBD1 (5 bases). This clonotype was obtained from a female donor in good health, enrolled as a control in a pregnancy study. The CDR3 loop reads CASSLVGKGTEAFF. The DNA for the CDR3 is TGCGCCAGCAGCTTGGTGGGGAAGGGGACTGAAGCTTTCTTT. The complete variable domain, with remaining parts taken from reference TRBV5-1 and TRBJ1-1, reads KAGVTQTPRYLIKTRGQQVTLSCSPISGHRSVSWYQQTPGQGLQFLFEYFSETQRNKGNFPGRFSGRQFSNSRSEMNVSTLELGDSALYLCASSLVGKGTEAFFGQGTRLTVV.